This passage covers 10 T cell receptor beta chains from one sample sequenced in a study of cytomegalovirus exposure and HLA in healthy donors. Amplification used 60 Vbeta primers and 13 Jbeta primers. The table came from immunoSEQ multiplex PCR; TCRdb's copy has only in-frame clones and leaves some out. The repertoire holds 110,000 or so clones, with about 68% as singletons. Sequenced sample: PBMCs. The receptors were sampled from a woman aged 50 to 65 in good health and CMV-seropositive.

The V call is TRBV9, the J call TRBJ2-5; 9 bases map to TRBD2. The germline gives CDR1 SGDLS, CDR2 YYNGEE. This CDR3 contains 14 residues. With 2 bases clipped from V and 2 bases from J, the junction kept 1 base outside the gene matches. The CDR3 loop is CASSVSGGQETQYF. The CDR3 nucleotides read TGTGCCAGCAGCGTGAGCGGGGGGCAAGAGACCCAGTACTTC.

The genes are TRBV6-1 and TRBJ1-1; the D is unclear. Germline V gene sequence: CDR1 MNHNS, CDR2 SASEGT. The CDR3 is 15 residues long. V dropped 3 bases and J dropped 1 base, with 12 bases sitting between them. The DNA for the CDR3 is TGTGCCAGCAGTGATCCCGAACAACCGAACACTGAAGCTTTCTTT. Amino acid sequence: CASSDPEQPNTEAFF.

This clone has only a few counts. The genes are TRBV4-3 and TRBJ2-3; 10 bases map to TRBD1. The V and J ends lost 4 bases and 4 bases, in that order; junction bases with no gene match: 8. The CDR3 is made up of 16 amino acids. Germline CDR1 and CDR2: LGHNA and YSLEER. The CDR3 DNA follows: TGCGCCAGCAGCCTGACCGGGACAGGGGTTGCAGATACGCAGTATTTT. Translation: CASSLTGTGVADTQYF.

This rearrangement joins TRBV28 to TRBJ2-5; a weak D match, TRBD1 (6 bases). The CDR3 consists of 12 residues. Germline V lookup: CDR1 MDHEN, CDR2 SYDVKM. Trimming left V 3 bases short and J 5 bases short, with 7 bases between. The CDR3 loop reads CASSLRGETQYF. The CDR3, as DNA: TGTGCCAGCAGTTTGAGGGGGGAGACCCAGTACTTC.

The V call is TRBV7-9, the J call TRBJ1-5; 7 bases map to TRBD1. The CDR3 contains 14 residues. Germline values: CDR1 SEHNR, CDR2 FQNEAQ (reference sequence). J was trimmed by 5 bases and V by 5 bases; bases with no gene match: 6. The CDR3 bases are TGTGCCAGCAGCCAGTCTGGACAGGATCAGCCCCAGCATTTT. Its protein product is CASSQSGQDQPQHF.

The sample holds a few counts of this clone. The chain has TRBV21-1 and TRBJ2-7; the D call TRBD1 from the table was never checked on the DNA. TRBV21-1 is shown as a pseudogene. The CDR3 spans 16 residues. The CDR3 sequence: CASSKVTGGGFYEQYF. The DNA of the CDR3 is TGTGCCAGCAGCAAAGTAACAGGGGGCGGCTTTTACGAGCAGTACTTC.

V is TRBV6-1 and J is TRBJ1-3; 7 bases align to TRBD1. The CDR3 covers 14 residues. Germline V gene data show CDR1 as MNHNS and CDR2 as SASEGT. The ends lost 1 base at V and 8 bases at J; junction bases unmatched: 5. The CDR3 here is CASSEGAGGYTIYF. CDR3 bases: TGTGCCAGCAGTGAAGGGGCAGGGGGGTACACCATATATTTT.

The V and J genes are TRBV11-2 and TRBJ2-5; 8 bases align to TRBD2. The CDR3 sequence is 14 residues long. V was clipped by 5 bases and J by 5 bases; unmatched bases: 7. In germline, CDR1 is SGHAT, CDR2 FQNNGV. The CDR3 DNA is TGTGCCAGCAGCCCTCGGACTAGCTCTGAGACCCAGTACTTC. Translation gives CASSPRTSSETQYF.

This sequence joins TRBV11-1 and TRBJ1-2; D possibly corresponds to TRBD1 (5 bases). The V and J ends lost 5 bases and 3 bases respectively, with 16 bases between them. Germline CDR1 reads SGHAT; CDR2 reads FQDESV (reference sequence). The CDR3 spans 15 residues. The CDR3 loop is CASSPALQGDYGYTF. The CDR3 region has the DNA TGTGCCAGCAGCCCAGCACTCCAAGGGGACTATGGCTACACCTTC.

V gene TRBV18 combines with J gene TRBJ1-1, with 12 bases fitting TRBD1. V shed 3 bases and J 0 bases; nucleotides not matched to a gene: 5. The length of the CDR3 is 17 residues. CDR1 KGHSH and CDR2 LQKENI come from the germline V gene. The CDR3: CASSPGTGGTMNTEAFF. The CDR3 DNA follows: TGTGCCAGCTCACCCGGGACAGGGGGCACCATGAACACTGAAGCTTTCTTT.